These T cell receptor beta chains were read from a single sample in a study of response to subunit inactivated influenza vaccine. Via MiXCR, TCRdb re-called the RT-PCR reads, giving one row per CDR3 protein. The table lists under 800,000 distinct CDR3 sequences, 11% to 15% of them singletons. This specimen consisted of PBMCs from blood, obtained 14 days before vaccination. These receptors were taken from a man aged 50-59 years who received an inactivated influenza vaccine. Each CDR3 is given with its conserved first and last residue. Each record gives: clone size, J gene, D gene, V gene, CDR3 DNA, CDR3 protein. The D gene is left open where the match is weak. Clone size appears in some rows only: once, few, many, or a class for an expanded clone.

>-|TRBJ2-5|-|TRBV7-6
TGTGCCAGCAGCTTAAATATGGGGGAGACCCAGTACTTC
CASSLNMGETQYF
>few|TRBJ1-1|-|TRBV3-1
TGTGCCAGCAGCTTGTCCCCCGCCGGTGAAGCTTTCTTT
CASSLSPAGEAFF
>-|TRBJ1-2|TRBD1|TRBV14
TGTGCCAGCAGTCTTCGGACAGGATTAGCTAACTATGGCTACACCTTC
CASSLRTGLANYGYTF
>-|TRBJ2-3|-|TRBV12-3/TRBV12-4
TGTGCCAGCAGCCCCCTCCTTGGGTCGGGTACGCAGTATTTT
CASSPLLGSGTQYF
>few|TRBJ2-7|-|TRBV6-1
TGTGCCAGCAGAGGGGGGGGCTCAAATTACGAGCAGTACTTC
CASRGGGSNYEQYF
>-|TRBJ2-1|TRBD2|TRBV20-1
TGCAGTGCTAAAGGACTAGCGGGAACGAATGAGCAGTTCTTC
CSAKGLAGTNEQFF
>-|TRBJ2-2|-|TRBV29-1
TGCAGCGTCCCCGCCGAAAGGATGAACACCGGGGAGCTGTTTTTT
CSVPAERMNTGELFF
>-|TRBJ2-1|-|TRBV18
TGTGCCAGCTCACCAATGGGATACAATGAGCAGTTCTTC
CASSPMGYNEQFF
>few|TRBJ2-3|-|TRBV4-2
TGTGCCAGCAGCCAAGTAAGGGCGGATAAGGATACGCAGTATTTT
CASSQVRADKDTQYF
>few|TRBJ1-6|-|TRBV6-1
TGTGCCAGCAGTGAAGTTTGGGACTTCTATAATTCACCCCTCCACTTT
CASSEVWDFYNSPLHF
>few|TRBJ2-1|TRBD2|TRBV27
TGTGCCAGCAGCCATGTCCCGAGAGCGGGAATGGTGAATGAGCAGTTCTTC
CASSHVPRAGMVNEQFF
>few|TRBJ2-1|TRBD1|TRBV19
TGTGCCAGTACCTACGGGACAGGGGTGTACAATGAGCAGTTCTTC
CASTYGTGVYNEQFF
>-|TRBJ2-3|TRBD2|TRBV5-1
TGCGCCAGCAGCCCCGGCGCCGGCGGGGGGGGAACAGATACGCAGTATTTT
CASSPGAGGGGTDTQYF
>-|TRBJ2-7|-|TRBV2
TGTGCCAGCAGGGCCCCGGTGAGGGGCGAGCAGTACTTC
CASRAPVRGEQYF
>few|TRBJ1-2|TRBD1|TRBV6-2/TRBV6-3
TGTGCCAGCAGTTCCCGGGACAGACCTTATGGCTACACCTTC
CASSSRDRPYGYTF
>-|TRBJ1-1|-|TRBV9
TGTGCCAGCAGCCGCGGGGCGGGGTTTGGGGACACTGAAGCTTTCTTT
CASSRGAGFGDTEAFF
>once|TRBJ2-7|-|TRBV20-1
TGCAGTGCTAATGCGGGCGGGACCTACGAGCAGTACTTC
CSANAGGTYEQYF
>few|TRBJ1-1|-|TRBV19
TGTGCCAGTAGCATTGGGCCCGCCGGCACTGAAGCTTTCTTT
CASSIGPAGTEAFF
>-|TRBJ2-7|TRBD1|TRBV6-5
TGTGCCAGCAGTTACACGGACAGGGACTACGAGCAGTACTTC
CASSYTDRDYEQYF
>few|TRBJ1-4|-|TRBV6-1
TGTGCCAGCAGCCGGACCCCAACTAATGAAAAACTGTTTTTT
CASSRTPTNEKLFF
>-|TRBJ1-2|-|TRBV10-2
TGCGCCAGCAGTGGAGGGGAACTCTATGGCTACACCTTC
CASSGGELYGYTF
>-|TRBJ2-3|-|TRBV3-1
TGTGCCAGCAGCCAAGAGAGGGTACGCGGCACAGATACGCAGTATTTT
CASSQERVRGTDTQYF
>few|TRBJ1-2|TRBD1|TRBV15
TGTGCCACCAGCGAACGCTTGGGGGACAGGGGGAACTATGGCTACACCTTC
CATSERLGDRGNYGYTF
>many|TRBJ2-7|TRBD1|TRBV7-8
TGTGCCAGCAGCTATAGGACAGGGGGCTACGAGCAGTACTTC
CASSYRTGGYEQYF
>-|TRBJ1-6|TRBD1|TRBV2
TGTGCCAGCAGCAAGGGGACAGTAGGGAATTCACCCCTCCACTTT
CASSKGTVGNSPLHF
>few|TRBJ1-5|-|TRBV7-2
TGTGCCAGCAGCTTAGAGATTAGTCAGCCCCAGCATTTT
CASSLEISQPQHF
>-|TRBJ2-5|-|TRBV5-1
TGCGCCAGCAGCTCTGGCGCTCTGCAAGAGACCCAGTACTTC
CASSSGALQETQYF
>-|TRBJ2-3|-|TRBV20-1
TGCAGCTCCTCTCTACTCCAAGAGACGGGCTTTGATACGCAGTATTTT
CSSSLLQETGFDTQYF
>-|TRBJ2-7|TRBD2|TRBV7-2
TGTGCCAGCAGCTTTCGGGAGGCCGGGGAGCAGTACTTC
CASSFREAGEQYF
>many|TRBJ2-1|-|TRBV12-3/TRBV12-4
TGTGCCAGCAGTTCCCGGTTAGGACCCTACAATGAGCAGTTCTTC
CASSSRLGPYNEQFF
>-|TRBJ2-6|-|TRBV29-1
TGCAGCGCCGGGGAGACTGGGGCCAACGTCCTGACTTTC
CSAGETGANVLTF
>few|TRBJ2-7|-|TRBV7-2
TGTGCCAGCAGCTGGTATAAACAGCGCCTATACGAGCAGTACTTC
CASSWYKQRLYEQYF
>-|TRBJ2-2|-|TRBV3-1
TGTGCCAGCAGCCACAGGGATAACGAGGAGCTGTTTTTT
CASSHRDNEELFF
>-|TRBJ1-6|TRBD1|TRBV20-1
TGCAGTGCTAGAAGGGACAGCTATAATTCACCCCTCCACTTT
CSARRDSYNSPLHF
>few|TRBJ1-4|-|TRBV7-2
TGTGCCAGCCCGATGGGGGCGGGAACTAATGAAAAACTGTTTTTT
CASPMGAGTNEKLFF
>-|TRBJ2-7|TRBD2|TRBV5-1
TGCGCCAGCAGCTTGGAACTAGCGGGGGCCAATCAGTACTTC
CASSLELAGANQYF
>few|TRBJ2-2|TRBD1|TRBV12-3/TRBV12-4
TGTGCCAGCAGTTTAGGGGACAGGGGGCTGAACACCGGGGAGCTGTTTTTT
CASSLGDRGLNTGELFF
>-|TRBJ2-3|-|TRBV29-1
TGCAGCGTTGATTTTGGCACAGATACGCAGTATTTT
CSVDFGTDTQYF
>few|TRBJ2-1|TRBD1|TRBV24-1
TGTGCCACCAGTGCCCTGGGACAGGGGGCGGACAATGAGCAGTTCTTC
CATSALGQGADNEQFF
>many|TRBJ2-7|-|TRBV29-1
TGCAGCGCCGCGACAGGAAGCTCCTACGAGCAGTACTTC
CSAATGSSYEQYF
>-|TRBJ2-1|TRBD2|TRBV9
TGTGCCAGCAGCCTCGGACTAGCGGGAGGCCCCACCTACAATGAGCAGTTCTTC
CASSLGLAGGPTYNEQFF
>many|TRBJ2-7|TRBD2|TRBV6-1
TGTGCCAGTCGACTAGCGGGACCCTACGAGCAGTACTTC
CASRLAGPYEQYF
>many|TRBJ2-7|-|TRBV6-5
TGTGCCGCAGGACAATCCTCCTACGAGCAGTACTTC
CAAGQSSYEQYF
>many|TRBJ2-5|TRBD2|TRBV12-3/TRBV12-4
TGTGCCAGCAGCCTGGGACTAGCCGAGACCCAGTACTTC
CASSLGLAETQYF
>-|TRBJ2-3|TRBD2|TRBV3-1
TGTGCCAGCCGACCTAGCGGGAACACAGATACGCAGTATTTT
CASRPSGNTDTQYF
>many|TRBJ2-7|TRBD1|TRBV12-3/TRBV12-4
TGTGCCAGCAGAACCGGACAGGAGCCCTCCTACGAGCAGTACTTC
CASRTGQEPSYEQYF